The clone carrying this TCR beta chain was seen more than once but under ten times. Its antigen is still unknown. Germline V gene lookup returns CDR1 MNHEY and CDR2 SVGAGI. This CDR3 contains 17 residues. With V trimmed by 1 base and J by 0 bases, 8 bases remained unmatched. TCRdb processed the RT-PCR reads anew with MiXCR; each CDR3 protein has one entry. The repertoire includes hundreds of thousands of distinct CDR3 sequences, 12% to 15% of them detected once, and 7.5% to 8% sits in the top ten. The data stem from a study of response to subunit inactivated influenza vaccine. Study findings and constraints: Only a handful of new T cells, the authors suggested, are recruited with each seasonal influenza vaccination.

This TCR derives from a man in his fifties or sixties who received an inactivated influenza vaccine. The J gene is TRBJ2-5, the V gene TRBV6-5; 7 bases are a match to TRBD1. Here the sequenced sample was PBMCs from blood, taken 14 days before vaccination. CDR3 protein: CASSYFRTGNYQETQYF. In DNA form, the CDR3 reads TGTGCCAGCAGTTACTTCCGGACAGGCAACTACCAAGAGACCCAGTACTTC.